This TCR beta chain comes out of a study of blood T cell repertoires in COVID-19. Whole-study context: Collection of acute and convalescent COVID-19 samples took place in the United States, Italy and Spain. The cDNA or gDNA used as material had been derived from T cells, B-cell-depleted T cells, or PBMCs.

Per the original methods: It was from reference gene primer amplification that nucleated cell counts were estimated. Sequencing was performed with immunoSEQ multiplex PCR; in TCRdb, only in-frame clones are kept and a portion is missing. That table is the source of V, J and clone size, and D and trimming were worked out from the DNA. The sample includes around 400,000 clones, 70% to 90% of them seen just once. Between the trimmed V and J ends, which lost 0 bases and 5 bases, there was a span of 14 bases. This CDR3 has 16 residues. Germline V gives CDR1 LGHNA, CDR2 YNFKEQ. This sequence was found in a woman aged 55-70 years with COVID-19, enrolled during active disease. The chain joins TRBV4-2 to TRBJ1-5; maybe TRBD1 (6 bases). The specimen was peripheral blood. CDR3 bases: TGTGCCAGCAGCCAAGATTTGGGCAGGGGAGATCAGCCCCAGCATTTT. Translation: CASSQDLGRGDQPQHF.